The T cell receptor beta chain described here comes from a study of blood T cell repertoires in COVID-19. At the level of the study: The origin of the acute and convalescent COVID-19 samples was the United States, Italy and Spain. PBMCs, B-cell-depleted T cells, or T cells provided the cDNA or gDNA that made up the material.

In the original workflow: The authors estimated nucleated cell counts from reference gene primer amplification. Assay used: immunoSEQ multiplex PCR; TCRdb lists only in-frame clones, some missing. D and trimming were read from the DNA, whereas the V and J calls and clone size are those reported in that table. The sample holds over 150,000 clones; roughly 83% are singletons and the top ten take around 7%. The receptor was derived from a woman between 40 and 55 years old with COVID-19, enrolled during active disease. The sequencing input was peripheral blood.

Written as DNA, the CDR3 is TGTGCCAGCGAGGGCCGACACCATAATGAAAAACTGTTTTTT. The encoded protein is CASEGRHHNEKLFF. The V gene is TRBV28, the J gene TRBJ1-4; no clear D gene. The CDR3 is 14 residues long. Germline assignment: CDR1 MDHEN and CDR2 SYDVKM. V was trimmed by 8 bases and J by 4 bases, leaving 14 bases between them. Variable domain in full (rest from reference TRBV28 and TRBJ1-4): DVKVTQSSRYLVKRTGEKVFLECVQDMDHENMFWYRQDPGLGLRLIYFSYDVKMKEKGDIPEGYSVSREKKERFSLILESASTNQTSMYLCASEGRHHNEKLFFGSGTQLSVL.